The 28 T cell receptor beta chains in this list originate from one sample, sequenced in a study of T cells in Graves' hyperthyroidism and ophthalmopathy. The investigators amplified TCR beta CDR3 regions from RNA transcripts. A set of HTBI primers served as the primers for a first-round RT-PCR of the TCR CDR3. TCRdb called the multiplex PCR reads again in MiXCR, with one record for every CDR3 protein. Of roughly 700,000 distinct CDR3 sequences detected, 12% to 15% appear once; the ten largest clones hold more than 8.5%. The sequenced sample was blood. The source of these receptors is a woman aged 18-29 years with Graves' hyperthyroidism.

This clonotype was counted only a few times. The chain couples TRBV2 to TRBJ1-6; D remains unclear. Trimming took 3 bases from V and 0 from J, leaving 12 bases between them. Germline V lookup: CDR1 SNHLY, CDR2 FYNNEI. The CDR3 has 17 residues. DNA for the CDR3: TGTGCCAGCAGTGAGGAGCGGCCCAGCTCCTATAATTCACCCCTCCACTTT. Protein: CASSEERPSSYNSPLHF.

This chain connects TRBV30 to TRBJ2-7; tentatively, D is TRBD1 (6 bases). V lost 2 bases and J lost 6, with 14 bases in between. This CDR3 spans 13 amino acids. In germline, CDR1 is GTSNPN, CDR2 SVGIG (reference sequence). The CDR3: CAWSRTVGGEQYF. CDR3 nucleotides: TGTGCCTGGAGTCGGACAGTCGGAGGCGAGCAGTACTTC.

V gene TRBV7-9 combines with J gene TRBJ2-2, with 9 positions matching TRBD2. Germline V gene sequence: CDR1 SEHNR, CDR2 FQNEAQ (reference sequence). This CDR3 comprises 14 residues. J lost 4 bases, V lost 4 bases, and 1 base had no gene match. The CDR3 spells CASSWTSATGELFF. CDR3 nucleotide sequence: TGTGCCAGCAGCTGGACTAGCGCCACCGGGGAGCTGTTTTTT.

The table lists this clonotype with a few counts. This chain links TRBV19 with TRBJ2-7; D possibly corresponds to TRBD1 (6 bases). The germline gives CDR1 LNHDA, CDR2 SQIVND (reference sequence). This CDR3 contains 14 residues. V was cut by 5 bases and J by 2 bases, with 13 bases left in between. CDR3 in DNA: TGTGCCAGTAGTCTGGACAGCGGAGCCTACGAGCAGTACTTC. Protein: CASSLDSGAYEQYF.

The table lists this clonotype with a few counts. This sequence may be a read error, since a much larger clone differs from it by one base. V and J are TRBV7-9 and TRBJ1-1, with TRBD1 as a possible D gene (6 bases). Looked up from germline, CDR1 is SEHNR and CDR2 is FQNEAQ (reference sequence). Trimming took 0 bases from V and 1 from J, leaving 6 bases between them. The CDR3 has 14 residues. For the CDR3, the DNA is TGTGCCAGCAGCTTAGCGACAGGGAACACTGAAGCTTTCTTT. Amino acids: CASSLATGNTEAFF.

In this sample, this clonotype turned up many times. The chain employs TRBV7-2 and TRBJ2-3; 9 bases map to TRBD1. Germline V CDR1 and CDR2: SGHTA, FQGNSA. CDR3 length: 12 residues. J was trimmed by 11 bases and V by 1 base; bases with no gene match: 1. CDR3 residues: CASSLVGQGQYF. The DNA for the CDR3 is TGTGCCAGCAGCTTAGTGGGACAGGGGCAGTATTTT. Variable domain in full (rest from reference TRBV7-2 and TRBJ2-3): GAGVSQSPSNKVTEKGKDVELRCDPISGHTALYWYRQSLGQGLEFLIYFQGNSAPDKSGLPSDRFSAERTGGSVSTLTIQRTQQEDSAVYLCASSLVGQGQYFGPGTRLTVL.

V gene TRBV7-2 combines with J gene TRBJ2-3; TRBD2 matches 7 bases. Germline CDR1 and CDR2: SGHTA and FQGNSA. The J segment lost 2 bases and the V segment lost 1 base, leaving 3 bases of the junction unmatched. The CDR3 loop spans 15 amino acids. CDR3 region: CASSLEGGPTDTQYF. In DNA form, the CDR3 reads TGTGCCAGCAGCTTAGAGGGAGGGCCCACAGATACGCAGTATTTT. Together with reference TRBV7-2 and TRBJ2-3, the CDR3 gives the full variable domain: GAGVSQSPSNKVTEKGKDVELRCDPISGHTALYWYRQSLGQGLEFLIYFQGNSAPDKSGLPSDRFSAERTGGSVSTLTIQRTQQEDSAVYLCASSLEGGPTDTQYFGPGTRLTVL.

This clonotype was recorded a few times. This rearrangement joins TRBV4-1 to TRBJ2-5, with D perhaps being TRBD1 or TRBD2 (5 bases each). This CDR3 is 17 amino acids long. V lost 2 bases, J lost 2 bases, and 18 bases lay in between. The V gene's germline CDR1 is MGHRA and CDR2 YSYEKL. Here the CDR3 reads CASSQSAFGTLQETQYF. The CDR3 DNA follows: TGCGCCAGCAGCCAATCCGCCTTCGGGACCCTTCAAGAGACCCAGTACTTC.

This clonotype occurred many times. The V and J genes are TRBV12-3 or TRBV12-4 and TRBJ2-3, with 9 nucleotides matching TRBD2. This CDR3 is 15 amino acids long. V lost 5 bases to trimming and J lost 5 bases; unmatched junction nucleotides: 8. The CDR3: CASSPTGREGDTQYF. In DNA form, the CDR3 reads TGTGCCAGCAGTCCAACTGGGCGGGAGGGAGATACGCAGTATTTT.

This clonotype was counted between two and nine times. The rearrangement links TRBV5-1 to TRBJ2-1; the D call may be TRBD1 or TRBD2 (5 bases each). V lost 0 bases, J lost 0 bases, and 13 bases lay in between. The V gene's germline CDR1 is SGHRS and CDR2 YFSETQ. The CDR3 length is 17 residues. The CDR3 is CASSLGGAGLSYNEQFF. The CDR3 coding sequence is TGCGCCAGCAGCTTGGGAGGGGCAGGTCTCTCCTACAATGAGCAGTTCTTC.

The gene calls are TRBV30 and TRBJ2-1, with TRBD2 identical over 8 bases. Unmatched junction bases numbered 5, after V lost 3 bases and J lost 4 bases. CDR3 length: 14 amino acids. In germline, CDR1 is GTSNPN, CDR2 SVGIG (reference sequence). CDR3: CAWSRVAGYNEQFF. DNA of the CDR3: TGTGCCTGGAGCCGGGTAGCGGGATACAATGAGCAGTTCTTC. The whole variable domain, filled in from reference TRBV30 and TRBJ2-1, reads SQTIHQWPATLVQPVGSPLSLECTVEGTSNPNLYWYRQAAGRGLQLLFYSVGIGQISSEVPQNLSASRPQDRQFILSSKKLLLSDSGFYLCAWSRVAGYNEQFFGPGTRLTVL.

V gene TRBV14 combines with J gene TRBJ2-1; 15 bases are a match to TRBD2. The trim removed 4 bases at V and 14 bases at J, leaving 9 bases unmatched. CDR1 and CDR2 (germline): SGHDN, FVKESK. The CDR3 has 15 amino acids. CDR3 nucleotides: TGTGCCAGCAGCCGCCCCGGGGGACTAGCGGGAGGAAAGTTCTTC. Protein: CASSRPGGLAGGKFF. The full variable domain, with the rest looked up from reference TRBV14 and TRBJ2-1, is EAGVTQFPSHSVIEKGQTVTLRCDPISGHDNLYWYRRVMGKEIKFLLHFVKESKQDESGMPNNRFLAERTGGTYSTLKVQPAELEDSGVYFCASSRPGGLAGGKFFGPGTRLTVL.

The table lists this clonotype with many counts. This chain joins TRBV7-7 and TRBJ2-2; a weak D match, TRBD1 (5 bases). The ends were cut back, 6 bases at V and 1 base at J, with 9 bases in the middle. This CDR3 is built from 14 residues. Germline V gene sequence: CDR1 SSHAT, CDR2 FNYEAQ (reference sequence). For the CDR3, the DNA is TGTGCCAGCAGAGTAGGGGTGAACACCGGGGAGCTGTTTTTT. Protein product: CASRVGVNTGELFF. Complete variable domain (other parts from reference TRBV7-7 and TRBJ2-2): GAGVSQSPRYKVTKRGQDVTLRCDPISSHATLYWYQQALGQGPEFLTYFNYEAQPDKSGLPSDRFSAERPEGSISTLTIQRTEQRDSAMYRCASRVGVNTGELFFGEGSRLTVL.

The J gene is TRBJ2-1, the V gene TRBV6-5; TRBD2 is a possible D gene (5 bases). The CDR3 sequence is 14 residues long. CDR1 and CDR2 (germline): MNHEY, SVGAGI. Trimming shortened V by 2 bases and J by 3 bases, and 8 bases separated the two germline ends. DNA of the CDR3: TGTGCCAGCAGTTACAGCGGTTACTACAATGAGCAGTTCTTC. Protein: CASSYSGYYNEQFF.

The V call is TRBV27, the J call TRBJ1-2, with TRBD1 as a possible D gene (6 bases). Germline CDR1 reads MNHEY; CDR2 reads SMNVEV (reference sequence). V shed 3 bases and J shed 5 bases, with 13 bases lying between them. The CDR3 is made up of 14 amino acids. CDR3 residues: CASSFRGGGYGYTF. The CDR3 DNA follows: TGTGCCAGCAGTTTTCGCGGGGGCGGTTATGGCTACACCTTC.

This clonotype has ten or more counts. The V gene is TRBV12-3 or TRBV12-4, the J gene TRBJ1-1; unclear D gene. The V and J ends lost 2 bases and 6 bases respectively, with 10 bases between them. This CDR3 spans 13 amino acids. The CDR3 protein is CASSLTPRAEAFF. The CDR3 bases are TGTGCCAGCAGTTTAACCCCAAGGGCTGAAGCTTTCTTT.

Ten or more counts support this clonotype. This rearrangement joins TRBV29-1 to TRBJ2-5; D is tentatively TRBD1 or TRBD2 (6 bases each). CDR1 and CDR2 (germline): SQVTM, ANQGSEA. The V and J ends lost 4 bases and 3 bases respectively, with 9 bases between them. The CDR3 spans 12 residues. CDR3 in amino acids: CSVVRGEETQYF. DNA for the CDR3: TGCAGCGTTGTAAGGGGGGAAGAGACCCAGTACTTC.

In the case of this clonotype: This may stem from a read error, because a much larger clone lies one nucleotide away. J is TRBJ2-7 and V is TRBV7-9, with 9 nucleotides matching TRBD2. The trim removed 1 base at V and 3 bases at J, leaving 4 bases unmatched. The germline V gene has CDR1 SEHNR and CDR2 FQNEAQ (reference sequence). CDR3 size: 15 residues. The CDR3, as DNA: TGTGCCAGCAGCTTAGGACTAGCGGAATTCTACGAGCAGTACTTC. Residues: CASSLGLAEFYEQYF.

This clonotype was recorded at least ten times. The V and J genes are TRBV11-2 and TRBJ2-3; TRBD2 matches 8 bases. The CDR3 length is 16 residues. Germline V gene sequence: CDR1 SGHAT, CDR2 FQNNGV. V dropped 0 bases and J dropped 3; count of bases not matched to a gene: 5. The chain's CDR3 is CASSLDLRGATDTQYF. The CDR3 bases are TGTGCCAGCAGCTTAGATCTGCGGGGGGCTACAGATACGCAGTATTTT.

The genes are TRBV6-2 or TRBV6-3 and TRBJ2-3; perhaps TRBD1 as D (6 bases). The CDR3 loop spans 15 amino acids. V lost 6 bases and J lost 4, with 17 bases in between. CDR1 and CDR2 (germline): MNHEY, SVGEGT. As DNA, the CDR3 is TGTGCCAGCAGCGCCGTCGGGACACTACCAGATACGCAGTATTTT. The encoded protein is CASSAVGTLPDTQYF.

This clonotype appeared a few times. The rearrangement uses TRBV7-8 and TRBJ2-1; 10 nucleotides match TRBD2. Germline V CDR1 and CDR2: SGHVS, FQNEAQ. V lost 5 bases, J lost 8 bases, and 12 bases stayed unmatched. The CDR3 length is 16 residues. The DNA for the CDR3 is TGTGCCAGCAGCCCTAGGCCGGCTAGCGGGAGTGATGAGCAGTTCTTC. This codes for CASSPRPASGSDEQFF.

This clonotype was counted ten times or more. This sequence joins TRBV20-1 and TRBJ2-7; 9 bases agree with TRBD1. The CDR3 has 15 amino acids. V lost 3 bases to trimming and J lost 0 bases; unmatched junction nucleotides: 6. Germline CDR1 is DFQATT and CDR2 is SNEGSKA (reference sequence). The CDR3 protein is CSARGTGLASYEQYF. The CDR3 nucleotides read TGCAGTGCTAGGGGGACAGGGTTGGCCTCCTACGAGCAGTACTTC.

This clonotype was detected many times. This chain connects TRBV20-1 to TRBJ2-7; TRBD1 is a possible D gene (5 bases). Germline V gives CDR1 DFQATT, CDR2 SNEGSKA (reference sequence). The CDR3 is made up of 16 amino acids. V gave up 6 bases and J gave up 4 bases, with 25 bases separating them. The CDR3 here is CSANAKGKGQLYEQYF. For the CDR3, the DNA is TGCAGTGCCAACGCCAAAGGAAAAGGACAACTTTACGAGCAGTACTTC.

The chain employs TRBV9 and TRBJ2-7; 10 positions agree with TRBD1. Germline CDR1 and CDR2: SGDLS and YYNGEE. Germline trimming cut 2 bases from V and 5 bases from J; bases unmatched to any gene: 4. The CDR3 runs to 14 residues. CDR3 coding DNA: TGTGCCAGCAGCGTGGGACAGGGGTTGAACGAGCAGTACTTC. Amino acids: CASSVGQGLNEQYF.

The chain employs TRBV10-3 and TRBJ2-5; D is perhaps TRBD1 or TRBD2 (5 bases each). The CDR3 is made up of 15 amino acids. The germline V and J ends were trimmed by 3 bases and 7 bases, with 18 bases remaining between them. The germline gives CDR1 ENHRY, CDR2 SYGVKD. For the CDR3, the DNA is TGTGCCATCAGTGAAGCCGGGACGGACGTGGGGACCCAGTACTTC. This codes for CAISEAGTDVGTQYF.

The chain combines TRBV11-2 with TRBJ2-1; D may be TRBD2 (6 bases). The CDR3 is 14 amino acids. Germline lookup yields CDR1 SGHAT and CDR2 FQNNGV. Trimming removed 3 bases from V and 5 bases from J, with 11 bases in between. The CDR3 DNA is TGTGCCAGCAGCTTCGGACTACTAAACAATGAGCAGTTCTTC. This gives the protein CASSFGLLNNEQFF.

This clonotype has at least ten counts. The chain carries TRBV11-3 and TRBJ1-1, with a weak D call TRBD1 (6 bases). V dropped 5 bases and J dropped 9 bases, with 13 bases sitting between them. The CDR3 consists of 12 residues. Germline V CDR1 and CDR2: SGHNT, YENEEA. The DNA for the CDR3 is TGTGCCAGCAGCCAGCCAGGGGATAAAGCTTTCTTT. Amino acids: CASSQPGDKAFF.

There are many counts of this clonotype. The V gene is TRBV5-1, the J gene TRBJ2-1; 11 bases fit TRBD2. CDR1 and CDR2 (germline): SGHRS, YFSETQ. The CDR3 is 17 amino acids. J was trimmed by 0 bases and V by 1 base; bases with no gene match: 3. The CDR3 loop reads CASSLTSGSYSYNEQFF. DNA of the CDR3: TGCGCCAGCAGCTTGACTAGCGGGAGCTACTCCTACAATGAGCAGTTCTTC.